This T cell receptor beta chain appears in the sequencing data of a study of blood T cell repertoires in COVID-19. Study-wide context: Acute-phase and convalescent COVID-19 samples originated in the United States, Italy and Spain.

Only in-frame clones appear in the TCRdb table, and some are missing; sequencing was by immunoSEQ multiplex PCR. The sample holds approximately 72,000 clones, approximately 85% seen once. V lost 4 bases to trimming and J lost 0 bases; unmatched junction nucleotides: 6. Germline-derived CDR1 and CDR2 are SGHRS and YFSETQ. The CDR3 extends over 16 amino acids. The receptor was derived from a man aged 50 or older with acute or convalescent COVID-19. Sequenced material: peripheral blood. The rearrangement uses TRBV5-1 and TRBJ1-1; 10 positions agree with TRBD1. The CDR3 coding sequence is TGCGCCAGCAGCGTCAGGACAGGGGGTATGAACACTGAAGCTTTCTTT. It is translated as CASSVRTGGMNTEAFF.